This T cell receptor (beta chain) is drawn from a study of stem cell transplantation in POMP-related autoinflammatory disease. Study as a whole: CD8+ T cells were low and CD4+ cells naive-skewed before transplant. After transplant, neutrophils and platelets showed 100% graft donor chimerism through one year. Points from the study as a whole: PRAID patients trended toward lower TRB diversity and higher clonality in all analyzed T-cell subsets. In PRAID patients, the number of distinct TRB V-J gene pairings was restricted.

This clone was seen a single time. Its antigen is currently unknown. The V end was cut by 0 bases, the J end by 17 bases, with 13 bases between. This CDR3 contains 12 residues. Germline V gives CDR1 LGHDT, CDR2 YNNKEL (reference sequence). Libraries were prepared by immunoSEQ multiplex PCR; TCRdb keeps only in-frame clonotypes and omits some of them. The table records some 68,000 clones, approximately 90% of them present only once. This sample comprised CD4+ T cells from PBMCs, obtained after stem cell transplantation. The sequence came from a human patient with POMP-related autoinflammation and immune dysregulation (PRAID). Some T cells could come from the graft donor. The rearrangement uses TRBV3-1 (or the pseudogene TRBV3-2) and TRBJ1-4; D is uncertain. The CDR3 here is CASSQDLNRVFF. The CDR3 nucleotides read TGTGCCAGCAGCCAAGATCTCAACCGGGTATTTTTT.